Below, 26 T cell receptor beta chains from the same sample are listed, as sequenced in a study of blood T cell repertoires in COVID-19. TCRdb's table, derived via immunoSEQ multiplex PCR, lists solely in-frame clones and lacks some. The sample holds a few hundred thousand clones, around 80% seen once. Sequencing was performed on PBMCs or T cells enriched from blood (not recorded which). These receptors were collected from a man in his thirties or forties with acute COVID-19.

This clone has just one count. The rearrangement links TRBV9 to TRBJ2-2, with TRBD1 matching 9 bases. V trimming: 0 bases; J trimming: 6 bases; junction bases outside the gene matches: 9. The CDR3 is 17 residues long. CDR1 SGDLS and CDR2 YYNGEE come from the germline V gene. Here the CDR3 DNA reads TGTGCCAGCAGCGTAGCCCCGGACAGGGGTTCCGCCGGGGAGCTGTTTTTT. Translated, it gives CASSVAPDRGSAGELFF. Looking up the rest from reference TRBV9 and TRBJ2-2 gives the full variable domain: DSGVTQTPKHLITATGQRVTLRCSPRSGDLSVYWYQQSLDQGLQFLIQYYNGEERAKGNILERFSAQQFPDLHSELNLSSLELGDSALYFCASSVAPDRGSAGELFFGEGSRLTVL.

The rearrangement uses TRBV2 and TRBJ1-5; weak D call: TRBD1 (6 bases). Germline V gene data show CDR1 as SNHLY and CDR2 as FYNNEI. Trimming stripped 6 bases from V and 6 bases from J, with 15 bases between. This CDR3 is built from 14 residues. CDR3: CASRGAAGVQPQHF. CDR3 nucleotides: TGTGCCAGCAGAGGGGCGGCAGGGGTTCAGCCCCAGCATTTT.

This clone appeared a single time. This sequence joins TRBV6-5 and TRBJ1-5; possible D gene TRBD1, 6 bases. Germline V gene lookup returns CDR1 MNHEY and CDR2 SVGAGI. This CDR3 contains 15 residues. Trimming removed 0 bases at V and 2 bases at J, with 8 bases between. Written as DNA, the CDR3 is TGTGCCAGCAGTTACTCAGGGGGAGGCAATCAGCCCCAGCATTTT. This codes for CASSYSGGGNQPQHF.

The chain is built from TRBV24-1 and TRBJ1-2, with TRBD1 as a possible D gene (6 bases). Trimming took off 3 bases at V and 4 bases at J, with 14 bases between the two ends. Germline loops: CDR1 KGHDR, CDR2 SFDVKD. The CDR3 sequence is 15 residues long. CDR3 loop: CATSDAGEGVYGYTF. DNA of the CDR3: TGTGCCACCAGTGATGCAGGGGAAGGGGTCTATGGCTACACCTTC.

V and J are TRBV9 and TRBJ2-2; 11 bases are shared with TRBD1. Germline trimming cut 0 bases from V and 6 bases from J; bases unmatched to any gene: 10. The V gene's germline CDR1 is SGDLS and CDR2 YYNGEE. The CDR3 totals 18 residues. CDR3 coding DNA: TGTGCCAGCAGCGTAGGCCCCTCCGGGACAGGGGGGCCCGGGGAGCTGTTTTTT. It is translated as CASSVGPSGTGGPGELFF. Full variable domain (missing parts from reference TRBV9 and TRBJ2-2): DSGVTQTPKHLITATGQRVTLRCSPRSGDLSVYWYQQSLDQGLQFLIQYYNGEERAKGNILERFSAQQFPDLHSELNLSSLELGDSALYFCASSVGPSGTGGPGELFFGEGSRLTVL.

CDR3 sequence: CATSAPPGGPDSVSSYNEQFF. The CDR3 DNA follows: TGTGCCACCAGTGCCCCCCCGGGGGGCCCTGACTCGGTCAGCTCCTACAATGAGCAGTTCTTC. The chain is built from TRBV24-1 and TRBJ2-1, with a possible D match to TRBD2 (7 bases). The CDR3 is 21 amino acids. Germline-derived CDR1 and CDR2 are KGHDR and SFDVKD. V dropped 5 bases and J dropped 0 bases, with 28 bases sitting between them.

The chain employs TRBV5-4 and TRBJ1-5, with TRBD1 identical over 9 bases. CDR3 length: 14 amino acids. CDR1 is SGHNT, CDR2 YYREEE, per germline (reference sequence). After removal of 4 bases from V and 7 bases from J, the junction contained 6 bases not matched to a gene. The CDR3 loop is CASSAGQGEQPQHF. The CDR3 DNA reads as TGTGCCAGCAGCGCGGGACAGGGAGAACAGCCCCAGCATTTT.

V and J are TRBV13 and TRBJ1-1; D remains unclear. The length of the CDR3 is 13 residues. In germline, CDR1 is PRHDT, CDR2 FYEKMQ (reference sequence). The ends were cut back, 1 base at V and 0 bases at J, with 3 bases in the middle. For the CDR3, the DNA is TGTGCCAGCAGCTTAGCCTTGAACACTGAAGCTTTCTTT. Residues: CASSLALNTEAFF. The entire variable domain, with the rest obtained from reference TRBV13 and TRBJ1-1, is as follows: AAGVIQSPRHLIKEKRETATLKCYPIPRHDTVYWYQQGPGQDPQFLISFYEKMQSDKGSIPDRFSAQQFSDYHSELNMSSLELGDSALYFCASSLALNTEAFFGQGTRLTVV.

This chain joins TRBV6-5 and TRBJ2-2; D uncertain. Germline V gives CDR1 MNHEY, CDR2 SVGAGI. V lost 1 base, J lost 7 bases, and 7 bases lay in between. The CDR3 is made up of 13 amino acids. The DNA of the CDR3 is TGTGCCAGCAGTTACTATCCTATCGGGGAGCTGTTTTTT. It is translated as CASSYYPIGELFF.

The chain employs TRBV5-6 and TRBJ1-5; weak D call: TRBD1 (5 bases). The CDR3 runs 15 residues. Between the trimmed V and J ends, which lost 0 bases and 4 bases, there was a span of 11 bases. CDR1 SGHDT and CDR2 YYEEEE come from the germline V gene. CDR3 amino acids: CASSLDGGTNQPQHF. DNA for the CDR3: TGTGCCAGCAGCTTGGACGGGGGGACTAATCAGCCCCAGCATTTT.

The sample holds a few counts of this clone. This chain joins TRBV28 and TRBJ1-5; D is perhaps TRBD1 (5 bases). The CDR3 is 15 amino acids. Germline V gene lookup returns CDR1 MDHEN and CDR2 SYDVKM. Trimming pared 3 bases from V and 5 bases from J, leaving 14 bases between. The CDR3 coding sequence is TGTGCCAGCAGTTTTCTGAGACTAGGGGATCAGCCCCAGCATTTT. Its translation is CASSFLRLGDQPQHF.

There are a few counts of this clone. The chain is built from TRBV27 and TRBJ1-2, with 9 positions matching TRBD1. Germline V gives CDR1 MNHEY, CDR2 SMNVEV (reference sequence). Unmatched junction bases numbered 4, after V lost 6 bases and J lost 8 bases. The CDR3 totals 12 residues. DNA of the CDR3: TGTGCCAGCAGGACAGGGGGTCTCGGCTACACCTTC. This gives the protein CASRTGGLGYTF.

The chain combines TRBV19 with TRBJ1-1; D possibly corresponds to TRBD1 (5 bases). This CDR3 is built from 16 residues. V gave up 3 bases and J gave up 1 base, with 15 bases separating them. Germline CDR1 LNHDA, CDR2 SQIVND (reference sequence). CDR3 coding DNA: TGTGCCAGTAGTATGGGGCGGCGCAGGGCGAACACTGAAGCTTTCTTT. This codes for CASSMGRRRANTEAFF.

This clone was recorded a few times. The chain has TRBV19 and TRBJ2-2; 8 bases agree with TRBD2. Germline V lookup: CDR1 LNHDA, CDR2 SQIVND (reference sequence). The trim removed 9 bases at V and 3 bases at J, leaving 15 bases unmatched. The CDR3 covers 17 residues. CDR3 sequence reads: CASLSRREARDTGELFF. The CDR3, as DNA: TGTGCCAGCCTGTCTCGGCGGGAGGCCCGGGACACCGGGGAGCTGTTTTTT.

In DNA, the CDR3 is TGTGCCAGCAGCCGCAGCCGGACTAGCGGGATACCTAGCTCCTACAATGAGCAGTTCTTC. The encoded protein is CASSRSRTSGIPSSYNEQFF. This chain links TRBV7-8 with TRBJ2-1, with 12 bases lining up with TRBD2. The J segment lost 0 bases and the V segment lost 5 bases, leaving 14 bases of the junction unmatched. Looked up from germline, CDR1 is SGHVS and CDR2 is FQNEAQ. CDR3 length: 20 amino acids.

The chain recombines TRBV7-9 with TRBJ2-1, with 10 bases identical to TRBD2. J gave up 2 bases and V 5 bases, and 3 bases lay outside the gene matches. Per the germline V gene, CDR1 is SEHNR and CDR2 is FQNEAQ (reference sequence). The CDR3 has 15 amino acids. Here the CDR3 DNA reads TGTGCCAGCAGCCTGAGCGGGGGGGCCTACAATGAGCAGTTCTTC. It translates to CASSLSGGAYNEQFF.

The chain joins TRBV21-1 to TRBJ1-3; no DNA check was done on the table's D call, TRBD1. TRBV21-1 is recorded as a pseudogene. The CDR3 consists of 16 residues. This CDR3 reads CASSSRTGKSGNTIYF. The CDR3 DNA is TGTGCCAGCAGCAGCCGGACAGGGAAGTCTGGAAACACCATATATTTT.

J is TRBJ1-6 and V is TRBV19; 10 bases fit TRBD1. V trimming: 10 bases; J trimming: 6 bases; junction bases outside the gene matches: 3. There are 13 residues in the CDR3. In germline, CDR1 is LNHDA, CDR2 SQIVND (reference sequence). The CDR3 region is CATRTGGNSPLHF. Written as DNA, the CDR3 is TGTGCCACCCGGACAGGGGGTAATTCACCCCTCCACTTT. The entire variable domain, with the rest obtained from reference TRBV19 and TRBJ1-6, is as follows: DGGITQSPKYLFRKEGQNVTLSCEQNLNHDAMYWYRQDPGQGLRLIYYSQIVNDFQKGDIAEGYSVSREKKESFPLTVTSAQKNPTAFYLCATRTGGNSPLHFGNGTRLTVT.

Only a few counts were recorded for this clone. The chain links TRBV28 to TRBJ1-2, with TRBD1 matching 9 bases. V lost 5 bases to trimming and J lost 8 bases; unmatched junction nucleotides: 9. CDR3 length equals 14 residues. Germline V gene sequence: CDR1 MDHEN, CDR2 SYDVKM. This chain's CDR3 is CASSETTGGRGYTF. CDR3 bases: TGTGCCAGCAGTGAAACTACAGGGGGCAGGGGCTACACCTTC.

The CDR3 region has the DNA TGTGCCAGCAGTTACGAAGCCGGGGGATTAGCTAGGCATGAGCAGTTCTTC. Protein: CASSYEAGGLARHEQFF. The chain carries TRBV6-2 or TRBV6-3 and TRBJ2-1, with a weak D call TRBD2 (6 bases). Trimming took off 2 bases at V and 8 bases at J, with 22 bases between the two ends. This CDR3 has 17 amino acids. Germline-derived CDR1 and CDR2 are MNHEY and SVGEGT.

CDR3 nucleotides: TGTGCCAGTAGAAGGGCCCCTATACAGGGATTCGCCTACAATGAGCAGTTCTTC. Its translation: CASRRAPIQGFAYNEQFF. The chain joins TRBV19 to TRBJ2-1; the D gene is possibly TRBD1 (6 bases). The CDR3 length is 18 residues. Germline V lookup: CDR1 LNHDA, CDR2 SQIVND (reference sequence). V was pared by 6 bases and J by 2 bases, with 23 bases between.

The V and J genes are TRBV5-4 and TRBJ1-4; D gene uncertain. CDR1 and CDR2 from the germline V gene are SGHNT and YYREEE (reference sequence). CDR3 length equals 15 residues. V gave up 0 bases and J gave up 5 bases, with 11 bases separating them. In DNA form, the CDR3 reads TGTGCCAGCAGCTTGGGGGCTCCGGGGAATGAAAAACTGTTTTTT. The encoded protein is CASSLGAPGNEKLFF.

The chain combines TRBV5-6 with TRBJ2-2, with a tentative D call TRBD2 (6 bases). Germline lookup yields CDR1 SGHDT and CDR2 YYEEEE. V was clipped by 3 bases and J by 7 bases, with 19 bases between them. The CDR3 has 16 amino acids. The CDR3 DNA reads as TGTGCCAGCAGCTCTCCGGGACTGGAAAAAGACGGGGAGCTGTTTTTT. It translates to CASSSPGLEKDGELFF.

The chain recombines TRBV27 with TRBJ2-2; weak D call: TRBD2 (6 bases). The CDR3 has 14 residues. Germline-derived CDR1 and CDR2 are MNHEY and SMNVEV (reference sequence). V shed 4 bases and J shed 5 bases, with 11 bases lying between them. The CDR3 here is CASSWGVKTGELFF. DNA for the CDR3: TGTGCCAGCAGTTGGGGGGTCAAAACCGGGGAGCTGTTTTTT.

The genes are TRBV5-1 and TRBJ2-6; D unresolved. V shed 5 bases and J shed 4 bases, with 10 bases lying between them. CDR3 length: 14 residues. The germline V gene encodes CDR1 SGHRS and CDR2 YFSETQ. CDR3 region: CASSQAAGANVLTF. In DNA, the CDR3 is TGCGCCAGCAGTCAGGCTGCGGGGGCCAACGTCCTGACTTTC.

The gene calls are TRBV28 and TRBJ2-7; TRBD1 aligns across 7 bases. Germline V gene sequence: CDR1 MDHEN, CDR2 SYDVKM. The length of the CDR3 is 15 residues. Trimming at V came to 7 bases and at J to 3 bases, leaving 12 bases not matched to a gene. CDR3: CASTRTGARNYEQYV. As DNA, the CDR3 is TGTGCCAGCACGCGAACAGGGGCCCGTAACTACGAGCAGTACGTC.